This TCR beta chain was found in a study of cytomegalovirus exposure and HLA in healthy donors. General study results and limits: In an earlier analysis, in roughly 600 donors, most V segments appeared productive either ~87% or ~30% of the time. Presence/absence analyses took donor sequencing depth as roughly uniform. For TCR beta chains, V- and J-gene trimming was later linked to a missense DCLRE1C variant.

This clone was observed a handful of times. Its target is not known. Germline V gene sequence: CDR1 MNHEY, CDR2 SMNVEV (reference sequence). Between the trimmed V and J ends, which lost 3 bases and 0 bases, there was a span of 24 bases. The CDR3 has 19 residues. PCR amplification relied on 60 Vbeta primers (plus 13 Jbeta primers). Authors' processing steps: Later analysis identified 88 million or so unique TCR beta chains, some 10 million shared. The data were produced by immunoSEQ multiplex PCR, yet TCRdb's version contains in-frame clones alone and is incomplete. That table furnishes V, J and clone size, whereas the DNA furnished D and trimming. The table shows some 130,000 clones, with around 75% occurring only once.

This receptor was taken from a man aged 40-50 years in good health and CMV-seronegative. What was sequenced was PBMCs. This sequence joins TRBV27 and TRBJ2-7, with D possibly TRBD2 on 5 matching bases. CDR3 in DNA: TGTGCCAGCAGTTTCCTACTACTAGACCCACAGATCGCCTCCTACGAGCAGTACTTC. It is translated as CASSFLLLDPQIASYEQYF.